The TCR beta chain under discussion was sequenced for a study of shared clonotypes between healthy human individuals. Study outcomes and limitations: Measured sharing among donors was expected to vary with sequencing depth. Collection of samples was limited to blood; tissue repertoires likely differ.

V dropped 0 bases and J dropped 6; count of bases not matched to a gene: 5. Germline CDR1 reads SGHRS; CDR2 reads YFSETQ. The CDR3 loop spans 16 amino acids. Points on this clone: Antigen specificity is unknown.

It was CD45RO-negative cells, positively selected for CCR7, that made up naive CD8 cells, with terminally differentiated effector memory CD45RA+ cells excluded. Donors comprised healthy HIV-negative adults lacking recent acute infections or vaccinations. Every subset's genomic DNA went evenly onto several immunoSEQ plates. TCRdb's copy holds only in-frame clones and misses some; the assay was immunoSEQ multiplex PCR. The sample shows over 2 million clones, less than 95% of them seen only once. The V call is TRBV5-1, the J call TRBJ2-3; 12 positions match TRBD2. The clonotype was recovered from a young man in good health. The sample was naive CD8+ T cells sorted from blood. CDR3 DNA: TGCGCCAGCAGCTTGGTGGCTAGCGGGGGGGCGGATACGCAGTATTTT. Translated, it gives CASSLVASGGADTQYF.